What follows describes a single TCR beta chain. The antigen is undetermined. Sequenced by immunoSEQ multiplex PCR; TCRdb stores in-frame clones only, minus some. This table holds about 20,000 clones, approximately 97% found once. These data come from a study of monozygotic twins with cystic fibrosis. V lost 2 bases to trimming and J lost 1 base, with 5 bases between them. In germline, CDR1 is SNHLY, CDR2 FYNNEI. The CDR3 loop spans 13 amino acids. Study results and limitations: Unrelated CF individuals shared fewer identical clonotypes than monozygotic CF twins.

Sequencing was done on a sample of blood. The origin of this receptor is a woman in her thirties with cystic fibrosis. The chain links TRBV2 to TRBJ2-5; unclear D gene. The DNA for the CDR3 is TGTGCCAGCAGTGAATCGGTCCAAGAGACCCAGTACTTC. Encoded protein: CASSESVQETQYF.